Below, 12 T cell receptor beta chains from the same sample are listed, as sequenced in a study of T cell responses to AZD1222 COVID-19 vaccine. Profiling relied on immunoSEQ multiplex PCR, and the TCRdb table lists in-frame clones only, not all of them. The table has approximately 31,000 clones, around nine tenths seen once; the top ten hold 14%. The specimen comprised peripheral blood, sampled 28 days after the second AZD1222 dose. All receptors come from an adult who received the AZD1222 COVID-19 vaccine.

This clone was recorded once. The CDR3 sequence: CASSLAKGTQVWETQYF. The CDR3 nucleotides are TGCGCCAGCAGCTTGGCCAAGGGGACACAGGTGTGGGAGACCCAGTACTTC. The chain carries TRBV5-1 and TRBJ2-5; D is perhaps TRBD1 (6 bases). V was clipped by 0 bases and J by 5 bases, with 20 bases between them. The germline CDR1 and CDR2 sequences are SGHRS and YFSETQ. The CDR3 is 17 residues long.

The genes are TRBV6-2 or TRBV6-3 and TRBJ2-1; D might be TRBD1 (6 bases). The CDR3 length is 15 residues. In germline, CDR1 is MNHEY, CDR2 SVGEGT. V was cut by 6 bases and J by 9 bases, with 21 bases left in between. As DNA, the CDR3 is TGTGCCAGCAGCATCCGGGACACACTATACGGTGAGCAGTTCTTC. Encoded protein: CASSIRDTLYGEQFF.

This clone was seen just once. The chain carries TRBV7-2 and TRBJ2-1; D ambiguous. V lost 1 base to trimming and J lost 8 bases, with 15 bases between them. CDR1 and CDR2 from the germline V gene are SGHTA and FQGNSA. The CDR3 contains 15 residues. CDR3 nucleotides: TGTGCCAGCAGCTTAGGGAGTCGAGGTCTGTATGAGCAGTTCTTC. Its protein product is CASSLGSRGLYEQFF.

The DNA for the CDR3 is TGTGCCATGGGACAGGGCTATTACAATGAGCAGTTCTTC. The encoded protein is CAMGQGYYNEQFF. The chain couples TRBV10-3 to TRBJ2-1; 9 positions agree with TRBD1. Germline values: CDR1 ENHRY, CDR2 SYGVKD. This CDR3 contains 13 residues. Trimming at V came to 9 bases and at J to 4 bases, leaving 4 bases not matched to a gene.

This clone was seen a single time. This chain uses TRBV4-2 with TRBJ1-1; 7 bases fit TRBD1. The ends lost 4 bases at V and 2 bases at J; junction bases unmatched: 7. There are 15 residues in the CDR3. Germline V gene data show CDR1 as LGHNA and CDR2 as YNFKEQ. For the CDR3, the DNA is TGTGCCAGCAGCCTACAGGGGTTGATAAACACTGAAGCTTTCTTT. Its translation: CASSLQGLINTEAFF.

The V gene is TRBV2, the J gene TRBJ2-7; 9 bases align to TRBD2. The trim removed 9 bases at V and 3 bases at J, leaving 12 bases unmatched. The CDR3 contains 15 residues. The germline CDR1 and CDR2 sequences are SNHLY and FYNNEI. DNA of the CDR3: TGTGCCAGTATTAAGCTAGCGGGGCCTAACTACGAGCAGTACTTC. It specifies CASIKLAGPNYEQYF.

The CDR3 DNA is TGTGCCAGCATGCCCTGGGCGGGAAACACCATATATTTT. Its translation: CASMPWAGNTIYF. The genes are TRBV27 and TRBJ1-3; no clear D gene. CDR1 is MNHEY and CDR2 is SMNVEV in the germline V gene (reference sequence). The CDR3 length is 13 residues. V was cut by 7 bases and J by 4 bases, with 11 bases left in between.

V is TRBV14 and J is TRBJ2-1; D remains unclear. The CDR3 loop spans 15 amino acids. Germline V gene lookup returns CDR1 SGHDN and CDR2 FVKESK. V was shortened by 0 bases and J by 0 bases, with 6 bases between the two germline ends. CDR3 DNA sequence: TGTGCCAGCAGCCAAGATCCGAGCTCCTACAATGAGCAGTTCTTC. It encodes CASSQDPSSYNEQFF.

The gene calls are TRBV9 and TRBJ1-2, with a tentative D call TRBD1 (6 bases). Germline values: CDR1 SGDLS, CDR2 YYNGEE. The CDR3 totals 14 residues. The V end lost 3 bases, the J end lost 10 bases, and 19 bases lay between the germline ends. CDR3 residues: CASSAGGTPTYYTF. In nucleotides, the CDR3 is TGTGCCAGCAGCGCCGGGGGGACACCCACCTACTACACCTTC.

The chain carries TRBV19 and TRBJ2-7; 8 bases align to TRBD1. Trimming took 6 bases from V and 1 from J; bases not matched to a gene: 11. The CDR3 contains 16 residues. The germline V gene encodes CDR1 LNHDA and CDR2 SQIVND (reference sequence). Here the CDR3 reads CASRTSETGASYEQYF. Here the CDR3 DNA reads TGTGCCAGTAGAACGTCCGAGACAGGGGCATCCTACGAGCAGTACTTC.

CDR3 nucleotide sequence: TGTGCCAGCAGCCCCGGATGGGGGGTTCAAGAGACCCAGTACTTC. This translates into CASSPGWGVQETQYF. The genes are TRBV7-3 and TRBJ2-5; the D gene is possibly TRBD2 (6 bases). CDR1 is SGHTA and CDR2 is FQGTGA in the germline V gene. The length of the CDR3 is 15 residues. Trimming removed 5 bases at V and 2 bases at J, with 15 bases between. Filled out from reference TRBV7-3 and TRBJ2-5, the complete variable domain reads GAGVSQTPSNKVTEKGKYVELRCDPISGHTALYWYRQSLGQGPEFLIYFQGTGAADDSGLPNDRFFAVRPEGSVSTLKIQRTERGDSAVYLCASSPGWGVQETQYFGPGTRLLVL.

V is TRBV15 and J is TRBJ1-5, with 10 bases fitting TRBD1. Per germline, CDR1 LNHNV and CDR2 YYDKDF (reference sequence). J was trimmed by 0 bases and V by 5 bases; bases with no gene match: 10. The length of the CDR3 is 18 residues. DNA of the CDR3: TGTGCCACCAGCGGCTTGCGGGACAGGGGCTATAGCAATCAGCCCCAGCATTTT. Protein sequence: CATSGLRDRGYSNQPQHF. Combining the CDR3 with reference TRBV15 and TRBJ1-5 gives the whole variable domain DAMVIQNPRYQVTQFGKPVTLSCSQTLNHNVMYWYQQKSSQAPKLLFHYYDKDFNNEADTPDNFQSRRPNTSFCFLDIRSPGLGDTAMYLCATSGLRDRGYSNQPQHFGDGTRLSIL.